Listed below are T cell receptor beta chains from one sample, sequenced in a study of control samples from healthy donors and cancer patients. Some clones are missing from TCRdb's copy, which holds only in-frame ones; the method was immunoSEQ multiplex PCR. The table lists hundreds of thousands of clones, over 75% of them singletons, with 10% to 15% in the top ten. The specimen sequenced was PBMCs. Receptors originate from a woman aged 60-75 years with lung cancer. The CDR3 runs from the conserved cysteine through the conserved F or W. Rows give clone size only sometimes, using once, few, many, or a class for an expanded clone.

>few|TRBV5-1
CASSLGPGTNQPQHF
>few|TRBV5-4
CASSLAGTANTGELFF
>.|TRBV3-1/TRBV3-2
CASSQGRGAGEKLFF
>once|TRBV18
CASSPNTGSGELFF
>once|TRBV10-3
CAISEPGMGQPQHF
>.|TRBV19
CASSARTGRPNTEAFF
>.|TRBV2
CASRIGTSGFRGSYEQYF
>.|TRBV10-3
CAISAPGSPEAFF
>.|TRBV7-9
CASSGDRQTKNIQYF
>.|TRBV2
CASREGSGNTEAFF
>.|TRBV3-1/TRBV3-2
CASSQRRTEGYGYTF
>few|TRBV9
CASSPGDARSYNSPLHF
>.|TRBV2
CASSEQGSTGNTIYF
>.|TRBV9
CASSVGPSLDYEQYF
>.|TRBV27
CASSPGTGGGSEAFF
>few|TRBV2
CASSDPGQANYEQYF
>.|TRBV5-5
CASSLVTGRGNTIYF
>.|TRBV9
CASSSSSQGATYGYTF
>few|TRBV3-1/TRBV3-2
CASSQSYEQYF
>.|TRBV3-1/TRBV3-2
CASSHTDRVNYGYTF
>.|TRBV6-5
CASSRQGGGNTIYF
>once|TRBV5-6
CASSWGLVGTGELFF
>.|TRBV7-3
CASSSGGTSGNTIYF
>many|TRBV28
CASSLASGTYEQYF
>once|TRBV28
CASRELAGTSSYNEQFF
>.|TRBV5-1
CASSLGRGDNNQPQHF
>.|TRBV6-5
CASSSVQGANQPQHF
>.|TRBV7-3
CASSLGAGVPTEAFF
>once|TRBV4-2
CASSQGVNQPQHF
>.|TRBV5-1
CASTLAGTGELFF
>.|TRBV2
CASSEGQVSNQPQHF
>.|TRBV5-1
CASSSAGGSHNEQFF
>.|TRBV7-2
CASSLYGGNTEAFF
>.|TRBV9
CASSVRAGTTDTQYF
>.|TRBV5-1
CASSLGGSGANVLTF
>.|TRBV7-8
CASRASDRQTETQYF
>.|TRBV19
CASSIRGEGAADTQYF
>.|TRBV5-4
CASSLGTSGVGGMETQYF
>.|TRBV5-1
CASSPQGEAYEQYF
>once|TRBV5-1
CASSLDAPRVNEQFF
>once|TRBV19
CASSGSATRASYNEQFF
>.|TRBV25-1
CASSVIGGVTDTQYF
>.|TRBV9
CASSVRSPPPSGRGDEQFF
>.|TRBV19
CASSRTGRSNTEAFF
>.|TRBV7-3
CASSSGLAGGSDTQYF
>.|TRBV12-5
CASQGSSYNSPLHF
>.|TRBV18
CASSPTQSNYGYTF
>.|TRBV2
CASRSIGDTQYF
>.|TRBV5-1
CASSPSADRVGNTIYF
>few|TRBV12-3/TRBV12-4
CASSLDRVGEQFF
>.|TRBV7-3
CASSFAQNTEAFF
>once|TRBV19
CASSIVGGWETQYF
>.|TRBV6-1
CASSELWGIEETQYF